These 28 T cell receptor beta chains originate from one sample sequenced in a study of blood T cell repertoires in COVID-19. Only in-frame clones appear in the TCRdb table, and some are missing; sequencing was by immunoSEQ multiplex PCR. The table has approximately 96,000 clones, 90% seen once; the top ten hold over 1.5%. The sample comprised peripheral blood. These receptors all stem from a man aged 60 to 75 with acute or convalescent COVID-19.

J is TRBJ2-7 and V is TRBV7-2; D may be TRBD1 (5 bases). CDR3 length: 11 amino acids. The V and J ends lost 2 bases and 10 bases respectively, with 9 bases between them. Germline-derived CDR1 and CDR2 are SGHTA and FQGNSA. This chain's CDR3 is CASSLQGFQYF. The CDR3 DNA is TGTGCCAGCAGCTTACAGGGATTTCAGTACTTC.

The table lists this clone with a count of one. The chain links TRBV19 to TRBJ2-1, with D perhaps matching TRBD2 (6 bases). The V gene lost 2 bases and the J gene lost 2 bases, with 10 bases spanning the gap. CDR1 is LNHDA and CDR2 is SQIVND in the germline V gene (reference sequence). CDR3 length equals 15 residues. CDR3 sequence: CASSIFGTAYNEQFF. CDR3 in DNA: TGTGCCAGTAGTATATTCGGGACTGCCTACAATGAGCAGTTCTTC.

The rearrangement joins TRBV14 to TRBJ2-3; 9 bases agree with TRBD1. V was pared by 1 base and J by 1 base, with 6 bases of the junction left unmatched. Germline lookup yields CDR1 SGHDN and CDR2 FVKESK. CDR3 length: 17 amino acids. The CDR3, as DNA: TGTGCCAGCAGCCAAGGGCGGGACAGGGAGGGCACAGATACGCAGTATTTT. As protein: CASSQGRDREGTDTQYF.

This clone has only one observation. This chain joins TRBV2 and TRBJ1-1; D uncertain. V dropped 6 bases and J dropped 2 bases, with 10 bases sitting between them. This CDR3 has 13 amino acids. CDR1 is SNHLY, CDR2 FYNNEI, per germline. The CDR3 protein is CASRGGLNTEAFF. The CDR3 DNA sequence: TGTGCCAGCAGGGGAGGGTTAAACACTGAAGCTTTCTTT.

The CDR3 DNA is TGTGCCAGCAGCAGAGGGACTAGCGGGAGCCCCGGTGAGCAGTTCTTC. This encodes CASSRGTSGSPGEQFF. The J gene is TRBJ2-1, the V gene TRBV7-3; 14 bases are a match to TRBD2. V shed 5 bases, J shed 9 bases, and the junction held 9 bases outside the gene matches. The germline V gene has CDR1 SGHTA and CDR2 FQGTGA. This CDR3 contains 16 residues.

This sequence joins TRBV18 and TRBJ2-1, with a weak D call TRBD2 (6 bases). Trimming removed 6 bases from V and 9 bases from J, with 30 bases in between. Germline assignment: CDR1 KGHSH and CDR2 LQKENI. The CDR3 covers 18 residues. The CDR3 DNA reads as TGTGCCAGCTCCTACGCTGCCGACACGGGACTCCTACCCGGTGAGCAGTTCTTC. Its protein product is CASSYAADTGLLPGEQFF. The full variable domain, with the rest looked up from reference TRBV18 and TRBJ2-1, is NAGVMQNPRHLVRRRGQEARLRCSPMKGHSHVYWYRQLPEEGLKFMVYLQKENIIDESGMPKERFSAEFPKEGPSILRIQQVVRGDSAAYFCASSYAADTGLLPGEQFFGPGTRLTVL.

This clone occurred once. The genes are TRBV11-3 and TRBJ1-1, with TRBD1 identical over 10 bases. J lost 4 bases, V lost 5 bases, and 4 bases had no gene match. The CDR3 runs 14 residues. Looked up from germline, CDR1 is SGHNT and CDR2 is YENEEA. CDR3 region: CASSIDRGLTEAFF. The CDR3 coding sequence is TGTGCCAGCAGCATCGACAGGGGGCTCACTGAAGCTTTCTTT.

The chain uses TRBV7-9 and TRBJ2-1, with 8 positions matching TRBD1. V dropped 6 bases and J dropped 7; count of bases not matched to a gene: 2. CDR1 SEHNR and CDR2 FQNEAQ come from the germline V gene (reference sequence). The CDR3 is 12 residues long. The CDR3 DNA reads TGTGCCAGCAGGACAGGGGTGAATGAGCAGTTCTTC. Translated, it gives CASRTGVNEQFF.

The chain links TRBV3-1 (or the pseudogene TRBV3-2) to TRBJ2-7, with a weak D call TRBD2 (6 bases). From germline, CDR1 is LGHDT and CDR2 YNNKEL (reference sequence). Trimming removed 7 bases at V and 8 bases at J, with 15 bases between. This CDR3 contains 12 residues. CDR3 residues: CASIGPGTQQYF. The CDR3 nucleotides are TGTGCCAGCATTGGCCCGGGGACTCAGCAGTACTTC.

The chain uses TRBV7-2 and TRBJ2-7; tentatively, D is TRBD1 (5 bases). Germline CDR1 and CDR2: SGHTA and FQGNSA. The length of the CDR3 is 15 residues. Trimming pared 5 bases from V and 1 base from J, leaving 15 bases between. CDR3 DNA sequence: TGTGCCAGCAGCACGCGTACAGGATTTTCCTACGAGCAGTACTTC. This encodes CASSTRTGFSYEQYF.

This clone was observed a single time. The chain couples TRBV4-3 to TRBJ2-6; D is possibly TRBD2 (6 bases). Looked up from germline, CDR1 is LGHNA and CDR2 is YSLEER. The V and J ends lost 4 bases and 2 bases respectively, with 6 bases between them. The CDR3 is 14 amino acids. In nucleotides, the CDR3 is TGCGCCAGCAGCCCGGGAGCTGGGGCCAACGTCCTGACTTTC. Translating it yields CASSPGAGANVLTF.

The CDR3 sequence is CASSVSWTGSSYEQYF. The CDR3, as DNA: TGCGCCAGCAGTGTTTCCTGGACAGGGAGCTCCTACGAGCAGTACTTC. J is TRBJ2-7 and V is TRBV10-2; 8 nucleotides line up with TRBD1. The CDR3 loop spans 16 amino acids. V was clipped by 4 bases and J by 0 bases; unmatched bases: 8. CDR1 is WSHSY and CDR2 is SAAADI in the germline V gene.

The genes are TRBV19 and TRBJ2-1; 13 positions match TRBD2. The CDR3 length is 15 residues. J lost 7 bases, V lost 5 bases, and 5 bases had no gene match. In germline, CDR1 is LNHDA, CDR2 SQIVND (reference sequence). The CDR3 DNA reads TGTGCCAGTAGTGTCGGGACTAGCGGGATAAATGAGCAGTTCTTC. Translating gives CASSVGTSGINEQFF.

This clone was counted once. The chain employs TRBV29-1 and TRBJ2-3, with 7 bases matching TRBD1. Trimming took 5 bases from V and 5 from J; bases not matched to a gene: 10. This CDR3 comprises 14 residues. Germline V gives CDR1 SQVTM, CDR2 ANQGSEA. CDR3 sequence: CSVLRQGKEDTQYF. In nucleotides, the CDR3 is TGCAGCGTTCTTCGACAGGGTAAAGAAGATACGCAGTATTTT.

The CDR3 nucleotides are TGTGCCAGCAGCTTAGTGAGCGGGACCTACAATGAGCAGTTCTTC. Protein sequence: CASSLVSGTYNEQFF. The V call is TRBV7-8, the J call TRBJ2-1, with TRBD2 matching 7 bases. J gave up 2 bases and V 1 base, and 2 bases lay outside the gene matches. The CDR3 runs 15 residues. Germline lookup yields CDR1 SGHVS and CDR2 FQNEAQ.

This chain uses TRBV7-2 with TRBJ2-7; TRBD2 is a possible D gene (5 bases). CDR1 is SGHTA and CDR2 is FQGNSA in the germline V gene. The CDR3 spans 14 residues. V lost 4 bases, J lost 2 bases, and 12 bases lay in between. In nucleotides, the CDR3 is TGTGCCAGCAGCTCCTATCGGGGTACCTACGAGCAGTACTTC. It yields the protein CASSSYRGTYEQYF.

This clone appeared a single time. The chain is built from TRBV16 and TRBJ1-2; D gene uncertain. This CDR3 comprises 15 residues. Trimming stripped 4 bases from V and 5 bases from J, with 17 bases between. The germline V gene has CDR1 KGHSY and CDR2 FQNENV. CDR3 residues: CASSPSGVEGYGYTF. CDR3 DNA sequence: TGTGCCAGCAGCCCATCGGGAGTTGAGGGTTATGGCTACACCTTC.

The chain combines TRBV6-5 with TRBJ2-5; weak D call: TRBD1 (5 bases). Germline V gene data show CDR1 as MNHEY and CDR2 as SVGAGI. V lost 2 bases to trimming and J lost 4 bases, with 17 bases between them. This CDR3 region has 16 residues. DNA of the CDR3: TGTGCCAGCAGTTACCTCGGCAGGGTTCATACAGAGACCCAGTACTTC. Protein: CASSYLGRVHTETQYF.

V is TRBV5-1 and J is TRBJ2-5; TRBD2 might be the D (5 bases). V was pared by 2 bases and J by 3 bases, with 8 bases between. Looked up from germline, CDR1 is SGHRS and CDR2 is YFSETQ. The CDR3 consists of 13 residues. CDR3 sequence reads: CASSFEGKETQYF. CDR3 nucleotide sequence: TGCGCCAGCAGCTTTGAGGGAAAAGAGACCCAGTACTTC.

The chain uses TRBV6-1 and TRBJ1-2; TRBD1 matches 9 bases. The trim removed 1 base at V and 4 bases at J, leaving 7 bases unmatched. Germline V lookup: CDR1 MNHNS, CDR2 SASEGT. The CDR3 has 16 residues. The CDR3 reads CASSEVTPGQGYGYTF. Here the CDR3 DNA reads TGTGCCAGCAGTGAAGTAACTCCGGGACAGGGCTATGGCTACACCTTC.

The rearrangement links TRBV6-6 to TRBJ2-1; maybe TRBD2 (6 bases). V dropped 1 base and J dropped 4 bases, with 8 bases sitting between them. Germline values: CDR1 MNHNY, CDR2 SVGAGI (reference sequence). The CDR3 sequence is 14 residues long. CDR3 nucleotide sequence: TGTGCCAGCAGTTACTACGGGAGTTACAATGAGCAGTTCTTC. Translating gives CASSYYGSYNEQFF.

J is TRBJ2-5 and V is TRBV29-1; 9 bases map to TRBD1. The CDR3 runs 17 residues. V dropped 7 bases and J dropped 0; count of bases not matched to a gene: 15. CDR1 and CDR2 (germline): SQVTM, ANQGSEA. The CDR3 sequence is CSASGTGRRGYQETQYF. CDR3 nucleotides: TGCAGCGCGTCCGGGACAGGGAGGAGGGGGTACCAAGAGACCCAGTACTTC.

This chain links TRBV9 with TRBJ1-1, with D unclear. Trimming removed 0 bases from V and 0 bases from J, with 6 bases in between. This CDR3 spans 14 amino acids. Germline V CDR1 and CDR2: SGDLS, YYNGEE. The CDR3 protein is CASSVDLLNTEAFF. CDR3 coding DNA: TGTGCCAGCAGCGTAGACCTATTGAACACTGAAGCTTTCTTT.

The chain joins TRBV9 to TRBJ2-1, with TRBD1 as a possible D gene (5 bases). In germline, CDR1 is SGDLS, CDR2 YYNGEE. There are 14 residues in the CDR3. V lost 0 bases, J lost 10 bases, and 14 bases lay in between. Written as DNA, the CDR3 is TGTGCCAGCAGCGTAGGGACACGGGCGGAGGAGCAGTTCTTC. It translates to CASSVGTRAEEQFF.

The J gene is TRBJ1-5, the V gene TRBV24-1; tentatively, D is TRBD1 (6 bases). Germline V lookup: CDR1 KGHDR, CDR2 SFDVKD. There are 15 residues in the CDR3. Trimming removed 7 bases from V and 0 bases from J, with 12 bases in between. The CDR3 nucleotides read TGTGCCACCAGCCCCGGACAGAATAGCAATCAGCCCCAGCATTTT. Protein product: CATSPGQNSNQPQHF.

This rearrangement joins TRBV27 to TRBJ1-4; 8 nucleotides agree with TRBD1. With V trimmed by 2 bases and J by 8 bases, 4 bases remained unmatched. The CDR3 runs 14 residues. The germline V gene has CDR1 MNHEY and CDR2 SMNVEV (reference sequence). CDR3 sequence: CASSLQGAREKLFF. The CDR3 DNA reads as TGTGCCAGCAGTTTACAGGGGGCTCGGGAAAAACTGTTTTTT.

CDR3 bases: TGTGCCAGCAGTGGTGTGGTGAGACAGGGGGCAGCAGGGGCCAACGTCCTGACTTTC. Encoded protein: CASSGVVRQGAAGANVLTF. V is TRBV28 and J is TRBJ2-6; 10 bases agree with TRBD1. Per germline, CDR1 MDHEN and CDR2 SYDVKM. The CDR3 totals 19 residues. Unmatched junction bases numbered 14, after V lost 5 bases and J lost 4 bases.

The chain employs TRBV6-1 and TRBJ2-3; no clear D gene. This CDR3 region has 11 residues. The V and J ends lost 1 base and 10 bases respectively, with 6 bases between them. Germline V gene data show CDR1 as MNHNS and CDR2 as SASEGT. Here the CDR3 DNA reads TGTGCCAGCAGTGAAGGTGAGGCGCAGTATTTT. Protein: CASSEGEAQYF.